The TCR beta chain under discussion was sequenced for a study of cytomegalovirus exposure and HLA in healthy donors. The CDR3 totals 20 residues. The junction had 11 bases not matched to a gene; V was cut back by 3 bases and J by 1 base. CDR1 and CDR2 (germline): SGDLS, YYNGEE. A multiplex PCR was run with 60 Vbeta primers and 13 Jbeta primers. Some clones are missing from TCRdb's copy, which holds only in-frame ones; the method was immunoSEQ multiplex PCR. The sample holds about 90,000 clones, about three quarters seen once. Findings of the study overall: Overall, around 160 TCR beta chains were annotated as cytomegalovirus-associated. Earlier findings revealed that most TCR beta V segments proved productive either about 87% or about 30% of the time.

In the case of this clone: The antigen remains undetermined.

The sample comprised PBMCs. The chain carries TRBV9 and TRBJ2-1, with 15 bases lining up with TRBD2. This TCR derives from a woman aged 45-60 years in good health and CMV-seropositive. The CDR3 loop is CASSAIGGLAGGPSYNEQFF. CDR3 nucleotides: TGTGCCAGCAGCGCAATAGGGGGACTAGCGGGAGGTCCATCCTACAATGAGCAGTTCTTC.